This TCR beta chain appears in the sequencing data of a study of CD8 T cell repertoires and HIV-1 epitope variants. Study at large: Control wells had CMV/EBV/flu peptides, negative Ebola AY9, or no peptide. Epitopes were three Gag families plus Nef HW9 and YT9. Cultures ran less than 12 days, with IL-2, IL-7 and IL-15 added on days 3 and 7.

Produced via immunoSEQ multiplex PCR; TCRdb's table is partial and in-frame only. The sample lists roughly 5,000 clones; about 70% were seen once. Note on this clone: The antigen is unknown.

CDR1 MNHEY and CDR2 SMNVEV come from the germline V gene (reference sequence). V gave up 6 bases and J gave up 2 bases, with 12 bases separating them. This CDR3 has 14 amino acids. The source material was cultured CD8+ T cells derived from PBMCs. V usage is TRBV27 and J usage is TRBJ2-3, with D perhaps given as TRBD1 or TRBD2 (5 bases each). The sequence came from a male donor with HIV. The CDR3 DNA reads TGTGCCAGCAGCATCGAGGGACCCACAGATACGCAGTATTTT. It translates to CASSIEGPTDTQYF.